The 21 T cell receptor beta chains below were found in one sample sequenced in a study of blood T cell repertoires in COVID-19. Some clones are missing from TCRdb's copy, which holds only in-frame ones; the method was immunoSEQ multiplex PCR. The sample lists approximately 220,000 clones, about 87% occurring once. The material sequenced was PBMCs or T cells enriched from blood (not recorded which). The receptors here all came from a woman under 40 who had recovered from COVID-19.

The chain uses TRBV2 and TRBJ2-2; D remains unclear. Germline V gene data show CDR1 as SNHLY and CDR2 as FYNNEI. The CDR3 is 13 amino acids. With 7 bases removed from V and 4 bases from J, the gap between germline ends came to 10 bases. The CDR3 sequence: CASTLGPTGELFF. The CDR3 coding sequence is TGTGCCAGCACCCTAGGCCCCACCGGGGAGCTGTTTTTT.

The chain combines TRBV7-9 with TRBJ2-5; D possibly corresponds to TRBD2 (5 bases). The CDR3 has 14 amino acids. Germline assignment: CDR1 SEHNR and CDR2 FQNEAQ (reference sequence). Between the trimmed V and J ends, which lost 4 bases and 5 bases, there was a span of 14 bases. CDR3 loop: CASSSLPGDETQYF. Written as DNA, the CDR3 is TGTGCCAGCAGCTCCCTACCCGGGGATGAGACCCAGTACTTC.

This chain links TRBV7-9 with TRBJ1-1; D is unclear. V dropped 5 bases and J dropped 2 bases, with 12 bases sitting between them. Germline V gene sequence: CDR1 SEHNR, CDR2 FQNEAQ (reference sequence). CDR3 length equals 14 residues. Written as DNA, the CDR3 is TGTGCCAGCAGCCTAACGGAGACTAACACTGAAGCTTTCTTT. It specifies CASSLTETNTEAFF. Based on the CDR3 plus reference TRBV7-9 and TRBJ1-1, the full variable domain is DTGVSQNPRHKITKRGQNVTFRCDPISEHNRLYWYRQTLGQGPEFLTYFQNEAQLEKSRLLSDRFSAERPKGSFSTLEIQRTEQGDSAMYLCASSLTETNTEAFFGQGTRLTVV.

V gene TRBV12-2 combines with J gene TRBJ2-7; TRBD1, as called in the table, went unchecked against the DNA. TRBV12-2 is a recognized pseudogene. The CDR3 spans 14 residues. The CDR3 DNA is TGTGCAAGTCGCTTGAGACAGGGGGCATACGAGCAGTACTTC. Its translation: CASRLRQGAYEQYF.

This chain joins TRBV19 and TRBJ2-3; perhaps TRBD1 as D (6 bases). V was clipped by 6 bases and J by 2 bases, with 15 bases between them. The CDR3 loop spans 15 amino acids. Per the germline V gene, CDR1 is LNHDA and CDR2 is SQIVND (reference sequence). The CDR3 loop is CASSSGTPPTDTQYF. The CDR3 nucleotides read TGTGCCAGTAGCTCCGGGACACCACCCACAGATACGCAGTATTTT.

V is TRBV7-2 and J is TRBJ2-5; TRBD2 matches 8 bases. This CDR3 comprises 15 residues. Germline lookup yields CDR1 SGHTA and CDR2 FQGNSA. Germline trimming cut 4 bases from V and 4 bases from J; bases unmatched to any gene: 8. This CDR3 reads CASSSVAGSAETQYF. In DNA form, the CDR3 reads TGTGCCAGCAGCTCAGTAGCGGGGTCGGCAGAGACCCAGTACTTC.

This chain's CDR3 is CASSLHDRGYYEQYF. The CDR3 bases are TGTGCCAGCAGCTTGCATGACAGGGGATACTACGAGCAGTACTTC. The V call is TRBV7-2, the J call TRBJ2-7; 8 bases fit TRBD1. The CDR3 spans 15 residues. CDR1 and CDR2 from the germline V gene are SGHTA and FQGNSA. Trimming cost V 3 bases and J 3 bases; bases outside gene matches: 7.

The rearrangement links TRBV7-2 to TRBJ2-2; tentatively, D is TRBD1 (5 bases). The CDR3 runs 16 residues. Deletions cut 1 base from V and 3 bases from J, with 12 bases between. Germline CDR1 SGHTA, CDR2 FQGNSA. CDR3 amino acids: CASSLEFRADTGELFF. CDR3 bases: TGTGCCAGCAGCTTAGAATTCAGGGCTGACACCGGGGAGCTGTTTTTT. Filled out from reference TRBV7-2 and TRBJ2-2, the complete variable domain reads GAGVSQSPSNKVTEKGKDVELRCDPISGHTALYWYRQSLGQGLEFLIYFQGNSAPDKSGLPSDRFSAERTGGSVSTLTIQRTQQEDSAVYLCASSLEFRADTGELFFGEGSRLTVL.

CDR3 loop: CASSQEPQGMNTEAFF. As DNA, the CDR3 is TGCGCCAGCAGCCAAGAACCTCAGGGGATGAACACTGAAGCTTTCTTT. The rearrangement links TRBV4-3 to TRBJ1-1; perhaps TRBD1 as D (6 bases). CDR3 length: 16 amino acids. Germline CDR1 and CDR2: LGHNA and YSLEER. Trimming shortened V by 0 bases and J by 0 bases, and 11 bases separated the two germline ends.

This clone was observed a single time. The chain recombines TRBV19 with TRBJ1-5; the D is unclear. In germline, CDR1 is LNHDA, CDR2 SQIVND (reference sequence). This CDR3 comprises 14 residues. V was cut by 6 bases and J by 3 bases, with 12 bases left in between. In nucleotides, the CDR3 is TGTGCCAGTAGCCGAATCGGTGACAATCAGCCCCAGCATTTT. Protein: CASSRIGDNQPQHF.

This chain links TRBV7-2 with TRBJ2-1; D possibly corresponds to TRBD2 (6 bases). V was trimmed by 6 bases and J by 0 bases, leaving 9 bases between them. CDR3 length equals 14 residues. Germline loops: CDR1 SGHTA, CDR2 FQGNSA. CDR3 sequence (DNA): TGTGCCAGCAGTCGGGACTCCTCCTACAATGAGCAGTTCTTC. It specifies CASSRDSSYNEQFF.

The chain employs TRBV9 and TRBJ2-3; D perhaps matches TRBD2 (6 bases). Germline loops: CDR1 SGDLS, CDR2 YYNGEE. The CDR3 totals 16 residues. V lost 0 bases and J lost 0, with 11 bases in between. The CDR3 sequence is CASSVEAGSSTDTQYF. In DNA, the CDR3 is TGTGCCAGCAGCGTAGAGGCGGGGTCGAGCACAGATACGCAGTATTTT.

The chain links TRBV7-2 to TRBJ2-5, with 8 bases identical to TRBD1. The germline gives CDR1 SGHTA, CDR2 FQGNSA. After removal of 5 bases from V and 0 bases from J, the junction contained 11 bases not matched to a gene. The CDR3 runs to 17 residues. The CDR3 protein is CASSNPRDRRYQETQYF. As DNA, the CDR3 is TGTGCCAGCAGCAACCCCCGGGACAGGAGGTACCAAGAGACCCAGTACTTC.

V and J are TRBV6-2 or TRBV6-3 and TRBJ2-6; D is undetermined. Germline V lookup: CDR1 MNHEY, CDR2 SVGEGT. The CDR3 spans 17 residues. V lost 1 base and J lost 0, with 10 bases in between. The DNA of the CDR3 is TGTGCCAGCAGTTACTATAGCAGCTCCTCTGGGGCCAACGTCCTGACTTTC. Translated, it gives CASSYYSSSSGANVLTF.

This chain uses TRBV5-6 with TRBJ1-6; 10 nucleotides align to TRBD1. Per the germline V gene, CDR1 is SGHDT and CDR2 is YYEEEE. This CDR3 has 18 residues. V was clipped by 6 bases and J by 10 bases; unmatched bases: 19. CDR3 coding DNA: TGTGCCAGCACCGCTTTGGTGACAGGGGGCCCCCCGGGATCACCCCTCCACTTT. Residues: CASTALVTGGPPGSPLHF.

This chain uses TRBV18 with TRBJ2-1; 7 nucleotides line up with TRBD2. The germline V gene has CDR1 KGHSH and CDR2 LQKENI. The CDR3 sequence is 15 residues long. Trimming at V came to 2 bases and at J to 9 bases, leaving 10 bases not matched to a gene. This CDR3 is CASSPNLGGTGEQFF. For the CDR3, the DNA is TGTGCCAGCTCACCAAATCTCGGGGGGACCGGTGAGCAGTTCTTC.

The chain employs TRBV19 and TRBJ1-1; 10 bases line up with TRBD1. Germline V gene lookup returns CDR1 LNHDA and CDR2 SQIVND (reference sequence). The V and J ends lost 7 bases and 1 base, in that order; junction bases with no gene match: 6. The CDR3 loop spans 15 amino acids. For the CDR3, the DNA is TGTGCCAGTATTCCGACAGGGGGCCCGAACACTGAAGCTTTCTTT. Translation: CASIPTGGPNTEAFF. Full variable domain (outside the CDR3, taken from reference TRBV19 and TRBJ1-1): DGGITQSPKYLFRKEGQNVTLSCEQNLNHDAMYWYRQDPGQGLRLIYYSQIVNDFQKGDIAEGYSVSREKKESFPLTVTSAQKNPTAFYLCASIPTGGPNTEAFFGQGTRLTVV.

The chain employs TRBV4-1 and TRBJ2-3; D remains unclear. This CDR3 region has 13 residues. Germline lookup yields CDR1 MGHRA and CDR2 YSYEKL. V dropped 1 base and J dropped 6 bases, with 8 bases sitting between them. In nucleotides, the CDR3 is TGCGCCAGCAGCCAAGTAGGTAGCGATACGCAGTATTTT. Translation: CASSQVGSDTQYF.

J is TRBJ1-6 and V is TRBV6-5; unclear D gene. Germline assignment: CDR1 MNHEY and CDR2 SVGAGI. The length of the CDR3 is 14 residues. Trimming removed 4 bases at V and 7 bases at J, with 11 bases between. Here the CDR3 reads CASSSPRENSPLHF. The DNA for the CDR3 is TGTGCCAGCAGTTCCCCACGAGAGAATTCACCCCTCCACTTT.

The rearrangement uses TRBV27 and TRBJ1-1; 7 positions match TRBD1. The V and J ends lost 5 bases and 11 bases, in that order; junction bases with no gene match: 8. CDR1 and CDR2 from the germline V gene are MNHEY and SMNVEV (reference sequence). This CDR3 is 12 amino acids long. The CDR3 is CASSTRQGWAFF. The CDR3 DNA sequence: TGTGCCAGCAGTACTCGACAGGGATGGGCTTTCTTT.

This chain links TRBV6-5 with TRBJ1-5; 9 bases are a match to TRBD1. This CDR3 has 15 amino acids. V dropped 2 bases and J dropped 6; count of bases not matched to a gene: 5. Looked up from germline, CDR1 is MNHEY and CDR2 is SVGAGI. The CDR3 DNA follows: TGTGCCAGCAGTTACGGGACAGGGATCGGTCAGCCCCAGCATTTT. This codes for CASSYGTGIGQPQHF.